This T cell receptor (beta chain) comes out of a study of vaccination and CD4 T cells after COVID-19. Overall study context: Convalescent donors: six male, four female; seven Caucasian, two Asian, one multiracial, two Hispanic. Post-COVID specimens were obtained a median approximately 95 days after diagnosis (range 35 to 161).

This CDR3 spans 12 amino acids. The junction had 1 base not matched to a gene; V was cut back by 2 bases and J by 4 bases. Germline-derived CDR1 and CDR2 are DFQATT and SNEGSKA (reference sequence). Cultured CD4+ T cell DNA underwent sequencing with the Oncomine TCR Beta short-read assay. Genomic DNA was drawn out of CD4+ T cells grown in culture. Using its own MiXCR run on the PCR reads, TCRdb lists one record per CDR3 protein. The table has some 10,000 distinct CDR3 sequences, 66% seen once. This clonotype has only a few counts. What it recognizes is unknown. General observations from the study: The median proportion of reactive clones detected only post-vaccination in convalescent patients was around 89%.

The sample's treatment: approximately nine-day PBMC culture with coronavirus spike peptide pools or control peptides (ViraFEST assay). V is TRBV20-1 and J is TRBJ1-2; 7 positions agree with TRBD1. The clonotype was recovered from a human donor who had recovered from COVID-19. Sequencing was done on a sample of CD4+ T cells from blood, cultured in vitro. CDR3 amino acids: CSARQGGYGYTF. Here the CDR3 DNA reads TGCAGTGCTAGACAGGGGGGCTATGGCTACACCTTC.